One and the same sample provided the 16 T cell receptor beta chains below, sequenced in a study of cytomegalovirus exposure and HLA in healthy donors. PCR used 60 Vbeta primers and 13 Jbeta primers. Clones were read by immunoSEQ multiplex PCR, and TCRdb kept only the in-frame ones, dropping some. The profile covers over 200,000 clones, with 77% appearing a single time and around 2.8% taken by the ten largest. The sample taken for sequencing was PBMCs. The receptors derive from a woman aged 60-70 years in good health and CMV-seropositive.

This chain connects TRBV12-5 to TRBJ2-3; TRBD2 agrees at 9 bases. CDR1 is LGHNT and CDR2 is FRNRAP in the germline V gene. Losses at the gene ends were 1 base for V and 2 bases for J; bases not matched to a gene: 4. CDR3 size: 16 residues. The CDR3 spells CASGLGLAESTDTQYF. The CDR3 nucleotides read TGTGCTAGTGGTTTGGGACTAGCGGAATCCACAGATACGCAGTATTTT.

The chain employs TRBV9 and TRBJ2-7, with 12 bases that match TRBD2. The CDR3 is 16 residues long. V lost 0 bases and J lost 4; bases outside the gene matches: 5. Germline loops: CDR1 SGDLS, CDR2 YYNGEE. Here the CDR3 reads CASSVALTSGRYEQYF. CDR3 DNA: TGTGCCAGCAGCGTAGCTTTAACTAGCGGGAGGTACGAGCAGTACTTC.

The chain couples TRBV6-5 to TRBJ2-1, with 10 bases lining up with TRBD1. The CDR3 runs 11 residues. V lost 6 bases, J lost 14 bases, and 4 bases stayed unmatched. Germline CDR1 and CDR2: MNHEY and SVGAGI. CDR3 sequence (DNA): TGTGCCAGCAGGGGACAGGGGCAAAAGTTCTTC. It specifies CASRGQGQKFF.

The chain has TRBV5-1 and TRBJ2-7, with 7 bases aligning to TRBD2. Germline V CDR1 and CDR2: SGHRS, YFSETQ. The junction had 4 bases not matched to a gene; V was cut back by 1 base and J by 0 bases. CDR3 length: 15 residues. Here the CDR3 DNA reads TGCGCCAGCAGCTTGTCGGCGGGGGTCTCCTACGAGCAGTACTTC. Translation gives CASSLSAGVSYEQYF.

The rearrangement uses TRBV7-9 and TRBJ1-1; D unclear. Germline CDR1 SEHNR, CDR2 FQNEAQ (reference sequence). This CDR3 contains 17 residues. V was cut by 4 bases and J by 4 bases, with 22 bases left in between. CDR3 residues: CASSSVLREGMGTEAFF. The DNA for the CDR3 is TGTGCCAGCAGCTCAGTTCTAAGGGAGGGAATGGGCACTGAAGCTTTCTTT.

The chain combines TRBV18 with TRBJ2-1, with D possibly being TRBD2 (7 bases). The V end lost 3 bases, the J end lost 8 bases, and 11 bases lay between the germline ends. Germline CDR1 KGHSH, CDR2 LQKENI. CDR3 length equals 13 residues. CDR3 in amino acids: CASSPGGPDEQFF. DNA for the CDR3: TGTGCCAGCTCACCGGGGGGGCCTGATGAGCAGTTCTTC.

This chain joins TRBV5-1 and TRBJ1-5; D not certain. Trimming stripped 4 bases from V and 4 bases from J, with 18 bases between. The CDR3 spans 16 residues. Germline-derived CDR1 and CDR2 are SGHRS and YFSETQ. The CDR3 loop reads CASSPSVWAPNQPQHF. CDR3 nucleotides: TGCGCCAGCAGCCCTTCCGTATGGGCTCCTAATCAGCCCCAGCATTTT.

The gene calls are TRBV18 and TRBJ1-3; D not resolved. CDR1 and CDR2 from the germline V gene are KGHSH and LQKENI. Between the trimmed V and J ends, which lost 6 bases and 0 bases, there was a span of 15 bases. The CDR3 has 16 amino acids. CDR3 coding DNA: TGTGCCAGCTCGCCTATGAGCCCAGGCTCTGGAAACACCATATATTTT. It encodes CASSPMSPGSGNTIYF.

V is TRBV2 and J is TRBJ2-3; 11 bases are a match to TRBD2. The CDR3 sequence is 15 residues long. V trimming: 4 bases; J trimming: 6 bases; junction bases outside the gene matches: 6. Germline-derived CDR1 and CDR2 are SNHLY and FYNNEI. CDR3 in DNA: TGTGCCAGCAGTGGCAATAGCGGGGGGGTGGATACGCAGTATTTT. Amino acid sequence: CASSGNSGGVDTQYF.

The V call is TRBV11-2, the J call TRBJ2-5; no firm D call. The CDR3 runs to 15 residues. Germline CDR1 reads SGHAT; CDR2 reads FQNNGV. V lost 0 bases, J lost 7 bases, and 15 bases lay in between. The CDR3 coding sequence is TGTGCCAGCAGCTTAGAAGGAACCCAGGTCGGGACCCAGTACTTC. It translates to CASSLEGTQVGTQYF.

The table lists this clone with a few counts. The rearrangement joins TRBV6-5 to TRBJ1-6, with D tentatively TRBD1 (5 bases). Germline CDR1 and CDR2: MNHEY and SVGAGI. Trimming took off 6 bases at V and 8 bases at J, with 14 bases between the two ends. The CDR3 is made up of 14 amino acids. The DNA of the CDR3 is TGTGCCAGCAGGCTATCAGGGACTCATTCACCCCTCCACTTT. Amino acid sequence: CASRLSGTHSPLHF.

The chain joins TRBV2 to TRBJ1-2, with 7 positions matching TRBD1. Germline V CDR1 and CDR2: SNHLY, FYNNEI. This CDR3 contains 13 residues. V was clipped by 4 bases and J by 2 bases; unmatched bases: 1. CDR3 loop: CASSATGNYGYTF. The CDR3 coding sequence is TGTGCCAGCAGTGCGACAGGGAACTATGGCTACACCTTC.

V is TRBV28 and J is TRBJ1-6, with 7 bases identical to TRBD1. Germline V gene lookup returns CDR1 MDHEN and CDR2 SYDVKM. This CDR3 is built from 13 residues. The junction had 2 bases not matched to a gene; V was cut back by 8 bases and J by 4 bases. This CDR3 reads CASCRGYNSPLHF. The CDR3 region has the DNA TGTGCCAGCTGCAGGGGGTATAATTCACCCCTCCACTTT.

The J gene is TRBJ2-3, the V gene TRBV30; D might be TRBD1 (5 bases). Germline CDR1 reads GTSNPN; CDR2 reads SVGIG (reference sequence). The CDR3 loop spans 14 amino acids. Trimming pared 2 bases from V and 6 bases from J, leaving 15 bases between. This CDR3 reads CAWSRGAQSDTQYF. The CDR3 nucleotides read TGTGCCTGGAGTCGTGGGGCCCAGTCGGATACGCAGTATTTT.

This clone was found a few times. This sequence joins TRBV4-1 and TRBJ2-5, with 7 bases that match TRBD1. The CDR3 contains 14 residues. Trimming removed 3 bases from V and 5 bases from J; junction bases left unmatched: 6. Germline loops: CDR1 MGHRA, CDR2 YSYEKL. The CDR3 DNA is TGCGCCAGCAGCCATGAACAGGGGTTGGAGACCCAGTACTTC. Translation: CASSHEQGLETQYF.

This clone appeared once. The chain is built from TRBV7-6 and TRBJ2-5; no clear D. The CDR3 has 13 amino acids. The V gene's germline CDR1 is SGHVS and CDR2 FNYEAQ. The V and J ends lost 10 bases and 1 base respectively, with 13 bases between them. In nucleotides, the CDR3 is TGTGCCACTCGTGCGGCGGTCCAAGAGACCCAGTACTTC. Its translation: CATRAAVQETQYF.